Presented here are 30 T cell receptor beta chains from one specimen sequenced in a study of T cell responses to AZD1222 COVID-19 vaccine (dated by TCRdb to about 2021). What the time point label conveys for this sample: baseline before first vaccination. Library preparation was by the immunoSEQ multiplex PCR assay. TCRdb limited this immuneACCESS table to in-frame rearrangements with V and J called. A share of clones is missing; checked studies link under half to unresolved V genes, and the rest is unexplained. The sample records fewer than 70,000 clones, approximately 90% of which are singletons. 4.9% of the sample is in the top ten clones. The specimen was peripheral blood, collected on day 0 of AZD1222 vaccination. The receptors come from an adult in good health.

The CDR3 DNA sequence: TGTGCCACCTCGAACCAACCGGGACCGGGCTATGGCTACACCTTC. Translation: CATSNQPGPGYGYTF. V is TRBV3-1 (or the pseudogene TRBV3-2) and J is TRBJ1-2, with a weak D call TRBD1 (5 bases). V was cut by 10 bases and J by 4 bases, with 22 bases left in between. The CDR3 has 15 residues. Germline CDR1 LGHDT, CDR2 YNNKEL (reference sequence).

This sequence joins TRBV19 and TRBJ2-7; 13 positions agree with TRBD2. The length of the CDR3 is 16 residues. Germline V gives CDR1 LNHDA, CDR2 SQIVND (reference sequence). The ends lost 3 bases at V and 3 bases at J; junction bases unmatched: 5. The CDR3 reads CASSIELAGGRYEQYF. The CDR3 bases are TGTGCCAGTAGTATTGAACTAGCGGGGGGGCGCTACGAGCAGTACTTC.

This CDR3 reads CASSYSMSGFTEAFF. In DNA form, the CDR3 reads TGTGCCAGCAGTTACTCAATGTCGGGGTTCACTGAAGCTTTCTTT. This chain joins TRBV6-2 or TRBV6-3 and TRBJ1-1; D uncertain. Trimming removed 0 bases at V and 4 bases at J, with 12 bases between. CDR1 MNHEY and CDR2 SVGEGT come from the germline V gene. The CDR3 spans 15 residues.

V gene TRBV3-1 (or the pseudogene TRBV3-2) combines with J gene TRBJ2-1; 10 bases align to TRBD2. V shed 0 bases, J shed 9 bases, and the junction held 8 bases outside the gene matches. CDR1 and CDR2 from the germline V gene are LGHDT and YNNKEL (reference sequence). CDR3 length equals 16 residues. The CDR3 sequence: CASSQDGIAGGGEQFF. The CDR3 nucleotides read TGTGCCAGCAGCCAAGATGGCATAGCGGGGGGTGGTGAGCAGTTCTTC.

This clone has a handful of counts. The chain carries TRBV19 and TRBJ2-3; D not resolved. This CDR3 is 12 amino acids long. Germline V gene data show CDR1 as LNHDA and CDR2 as SQIVND (reference sequence). The V end lost 7 bases, the J end lost 2 bases, and 7 bases lay between the germline ends. CDR3 amino acids: CASMGFTDTQYF. The CDR3, as DNA: TGTGCCAGTATGGGGTTCACAGATACGCAGTATTTT.

The chain uses TRBV19 and TRBJ1-4, with D maybe TRBD1 (6 bases). V shed 5 bases and J shed 12 bases, with 19 bases lying between them. CDR1 is LNHDA, CDR2 SQIVND, per germline (reference sequence). The CDR3 covers 14 residues. The chain's CDR3 is CASSPSDRIAELFF. The CDR3 coding sequence is TGTGCCAGTAGTCCAAGCGACAGGATCGCGGAACTGTTTTTT.

The rearrangement uses TRBV7-2 and TRBJ2-5; D could derive from TRBD1 or TRBD2 (6 bases each). Trimming shortened V by 4 bases and J by 5 bases, and 17 bases separated the two germline ends. The V gene's germline CDR1 is SGHTA and CDR2 FQGNSA. CDR3 size: 15 residues. As DNA, the CDR3 is TGTGCCAGCAGCTCCTACAGGGAGGCGGGGGAGACCCAGTACTTC. This encodes CASSSYREAGETQYF.

The chain carries TRBV9 and TRBJ1-1; the match to TRBD1 covers 8 bases. Germline loops: CDR1 SGDLS, CDR2 YYNGEE. V shed 0 bases, J shed 7 bases, and the junction held 8 bases outside the gene matches. The length of the CDR3 is 15 residues. CDR3 DNA sequence: TGTGCCAGCAGCGTAGGTATGGGACAGGAGCATGAAGCTTTCTTT. Translated, it gives CASSVGMGQEHEAFF.

The chain links TRBV9 to TRBJ1-2; D perhaps matches TRBD1 (5 bases). V was cut by 0 bases and J by 2 bases, with 8 bases left in between. The germline gives CDR1 SGDLS, CDR2 YYNGEE. CDR3 length: 14 amino acids. CDR3: CASSVDPGNYGYTF. DNA for the CDR3: TGTGCCAGCAGCGTAGACCCAGGGAACTATGGCTACACCTTC.

This sequence joins TRBV6-5 and TRBJ1-1; the D is unclear. Deletions cut 10 bases from V and 5 bases from J, with 11 bases between. Germline CDR1 reads MNHEY; CDR2 reads SVGAGI. CDR3 length: 11 residues. CDR3 amino acids: CATSGATEAFF. CDR3 nucleotides: TGTGCCACCTCGGGAGCAACTGAAGCTTTCTTT.

V is TRBV3-1 (or the pseudogene TRBV3-2) and J is TRBJ1-2; perhaps TRBD1 as D (6 bases). Germline CDR1 is LGHDT and CDR2 is YNNKEL (reference sequence). V gave up 1 base and J gave up 3 bases, with 18 bases separating them. The length of the CDR3 is 17 residues. CDR3 nucleotides: TGTGCCAGCAGCCAAGTAAGGGGTGCGGGGGCAGACTATGGCTACACCTTC. Encoded protein: CASSQVRGAGADYGYTF.

V is TRBV12-3 or TRBV12-4 and J is TRBJ2-5; D is uncertain. V was pared by 6 bases and J by 1 base, with 9 bases between. This CDR3 spans 13 amino acids. DNA for the CDR3: TGTGCCAGCAGGTCTAGAACCCAAGAGACCCAGTACTTC. Residues: CASRSRTQETQYF.

This rearrangement joins TRBV11-2 to TRBJ2-7, with TRBD2 matching 7 bases. J gave up 0 bases and V 1 base, and 0 bases lay outside the gene matches. The CDR3 runs 14 residues. Per the germline V gene, CDR1 is SGHAT and CDR2 is FQNNGV. The DNA for the CDR3 is TGTGCCAGCAGCTTAGTAGCGGGCTCCTACGAGCAGTACTTC. Its protein product is CASSLVAGSYEQYF.

This chain uses TRBV7-9 with TRBJ1-5; D call uncertain. Trimming removed 2 bases from V and 1 base from J, with 9 bases in between. The germline CDR1 and CDR2 sequences are SEHNR and FQNEAQ (reference sequence). The CDR3 has 15 residues. DNA of the CDR3: TGTGCCAGCAGCTTACTAGGAACGAGCAATCAGCCCCAGCATTTT. Translating it yields CASSLLGTSNQPQHF.

The chain is built from TRBV3-1 (or the pseudogene TRBV3-2) and TRBJ2-3; 7 bases map to TRBD2. This CDR3 contains 15 residues. V was clipped by 4 bases and J by 2 bases; unmatched bases: 6. CDR1 LGHDT and CDR2 YNNKEL come from the germline V gene (reference sequence). In nucleotides, the CDR3 is TGTGCCAGCAGCCGAAGCGGGGTCCTCACAGATACGCAGTATTTT. This gives the protein CASSRSGVLTDTQYF.

V gene TRBV5-6 combines with J gene TRBJ1-2; a possible D gene is TRBD1 (6 bases). Trimming removed 4 bases from V and 3 bases from J, with 19 bases in between. The germline V gene has CDR1 SGHDT and CDR2 YYEEEE. The CDR3 loop spans 16 amino acids. In DNA, the CDR3 is TGTGCCAGCAGCCTACCGAAGGGGGGGGAGGACTATGGCTACACCTTC. Protein sequence: CASSLPKGGEDYGYTF.

The chain recombines TRBV5-1 with TRBJ1-4; maybe TRBD1 (5 bases). V was trimmed by 2 bases and J by 4 bases, leaving 9 bases between them. Germline lookup yields CDR1 SGHRS and CDR2 YFSETQ. CDR3 length: 14 residues. The CDR3 here is CASSFTGINEKLFF. In nucleotides, the CDR3 is TGCGCCAGCAGCTTCACAGGTATTAATGAAAAACTGTTTTTT.

This chain connects TRBV5-1 to TRBJ1-1; unclear D gene. The V end lost 0 bases, the J end lost 4 bases, and 13 bases lay between the germline ends. The CDR3 runs 15 residues. Germline loops: CDR1 SGHRS, CDR2 YFSETQ. CDR3 DNA: TGCGCCAGCAGCTTGGAGGCGGATGGAAGCACTGAAGCTTTCTTT. It encodes CASSLEADGSTEAFF.

This clone was detected only once. The chain carries TRBV10-2 and TRBJ2-1; TRBD2 agrees at 7 bases. Unmatched junction bases numbered 6, after V lost 7 bases and J lost 6 bases. Germline CDR1 WSHSY, CDR2 SAAADI. This CDR3 comprises 13 residues. CDR3 amino acids: CASNQLALNEQFF. The CDR3 bases are TGCGCCAGCAACCAACTAGCGCTCAATGAGCAGTTCTTC.

The chain combines TRBV7-9 with TRBJ1-1; unclear D gene. Germline V gene data show CDR1 as SEHNR and CDR2 as FQNEAQ (reference sequence). V was cut by 4 bases and J by 0 bases, with 3 bases left in between. The CDR3 is 12 amino acids. CDR3 sequence (DNA): TGTGCCAGCAGCTCTATGAACACTGAAGCTTTCTTT. As protein: CASSSMNTEAFF.

This chain joins TRBV13 and TRBJ1-1; D gene uncertain. In germline, CDR1 is PRHDT, CDR2 FYEKMQ (reference sequence). Trimming took 5 bases from V and 3 from J, leaving 13 bases between them. There are 14 residues in the CDR3. CDR3 sequence: CASSLRWSHTEAFF. The CDR3 coding sequence is TGTGCCAGCAGCCTACGGTGGAGTCACACTGAAGCTTTCTTT.

J is TRBJ1-1 and V is TRBV6-5, with D uncertain. Trimming took off 2 bases at V and 2 bases at J, with 12 bases between the two ends. The CDR3 is 15 residues long. Germline V gives CDR1 MNHEY, CDR2 SVGAGI. CDR3 bases: TGTGCCAGCAGTTACGACGCGGGGATAAACACTGAAGCTTTCTTT. Translated: CASSYDAGINTEAFF.

This chain links TRBV6-5 with TRBJ2-3, with 8 bases fitting TRBD2. The V and J ends lost 5 bases and 1 base, in that order; junction bases with no gene match: 2. This CDR3 is built from 14 residues. Germline V gives CDR1 MNHEY, CDR2 SVGAGI. For the CDR3, the DNA is TGTGCCAGCAGTCTCGGGGGGGGCACAGATACGCAGTATTTT. Its protein product is CASSLGGGTDTQYF.

This clone was seen only once. The chain has TRBV6-5 and TRBJ1-1; TRBD1 might be the D (5 bases). There are 13 residues in the CDR3. The V gene lost 6 bases and the J gene lost 1 base, with 9 bases spanning the gap. Germline V lookup: CDR1 MNHEY, CDR2 SVGAGI. CDR3 nucleotide sequence: TGTGCCAGCAGGGTGACAGCGAACACTGAAGCTTTCTTT. This sequence encodes CASRVTANTEAFF.

In its sample, this clone ranks as medium-sized. This chain connects TRBV4-1 to TRBJ2-6, with D possibly matching TRBD1 (6 bases). Trimming shortened V by 4 bases and J by 2 bases, and 12 bases separated the two germline ends. The CDR3 is 16 residues long. Germline CDR1 reads MGHRA; CDR2 reads YSYEKL. The CDR3 DNA reads TGCGCCAGCAGCCCAACAGGGAGTGCTGGGGCCAACGTCCTGACTTTC. Translating gives CASSPTGSAGANVLTF.

A few counts support this clone. This sequence joins TRBV11-2 and TRBJ1-1; D not certain. Germline V lookup: CDR1 SGHAT, CDR2 FQNNGV. V lost 5 bases and J 4 bases, leaving 11 bases between the germline ends. This CDR3 contains 13 residues. CDR3 in DNA: TGTGCCAGCAGCGGCACAGAATCCACTGAAGCTTTCTTT. This sequence encodes CASSGTESTEAFF.

This clone was seen a single time. This rearrangement joins TRBV9 to TRBJ2-2; weak D call: TRBD2 (5 bases). This CDR3 spans 15 amino acids. Germline-derived CDR1 and CDR2 are SGDLS and YYNGEE. V dropped 0 bases and J dropped 4 bases, with 10 bases sitting between them. In nucleotides, the CDR3 is TGTGCCAGCAGCGTAGGAGGGTTGTCCACCGGGGAGCTGTTTTTT. Translating gives CASSVGGLSTGELFF.

CDR3 in DNA: TGCGCCAGCAGCTTGGTCGGGGCGCTAGGCTCAAGCTACACCTTC. The encoded protein is CASSLVGALGSSYTF. V and J are TRBV5-1 and TRBJ1-2; D is perhaps TRBD1 (5 bases). Germline CDR1 SGHRS, CDR2 YFSETQ. Trimming took off 0 bases at V and 9 bases at J, with 18 bases between the two ends. The CDR3 extends over 15 amino acids.

V usage is TRBV18 and J usage is TRBJ1-2; unclear D gene. The CDR3 consists of 15 residues. Germline V gene lookup returns CDR1 KGHSH and CDR2 LQKENI. Trimming removed 2 bases from V and 4 bases from J, with 14 bases in between. The CDR3 region is CASSPIEGGSYGYTF. The CDR3 DNA sequence: TGTGCCAGCTCACCAATTGAGGGAGGAAGCTATGGCTACACCTTC. Full variable domain (outside the CDR3, taken from reference TRBV18 and TRBJ1-2): NAGVMQNPRHLVRRRGQEARLRCSPMKGHSHVYWYRQLPEEGLKFMVYLQKENIIDESGMPKERFSAEFPKEGPSILRIQQVVRGDSAAYFCASSPIEGGSYGYTFGSGTRLTVV.

This clone came up a few times. This rearrangement joins TRBV5-5 to TRBJ1-1; 7 bases are shared with TRBD1. The CDR3 spans 15 residues. Germline values: CDR1 SGHKS, CDR2 YYEKEE (reference sequence). The trim removed 6 bases at V and 3 bases at J, leaving 11 bases unmatched. Here the CDR3 reads CASNRRGDSYTEAFF. The CDR3, as DNA: TGTGCCAGCAACAGAAGGGGGGACAGCTACACTGAAGCTTTCTTT.